The rows below give T cell receptor beta chains drawn from one sample of a study of blood T cell repertoires in COVID-19. TCRdb keeps only in-frame clones here, not all; method: immunoSEQ multiplex PCR. Altogether about 99,000 clones are present, 80% to 90% being singletons, with the ten largest covering 4% to 5.5%. Sequenced input: peripheral blood. The receptors were sampled from a man aged 55 to 69 with acute or convalescent COVID-19. Both conserved end residues are part of each CDR3. The D gene is left open where the match is weak. Clone size is not always given. Where it is, it says once, few, many or a class for expanded clones.

NA | TRBJ1-2 | NA | TRBV6-2/TRBV6-3 | CASSNRVETYGYTF | TGTGCCAGCAGCAACAGGGTGGAGACCTATGGCTACACCTTC
NA | TRBJ2-1 | once | TRBV19 | CASILRGGSSYNEQFF | TGTGCCAGTATACTCAGGGGCGGGAGCTCCTACAATGAGCAGTTCTTC
NA | TRBJ1-1 | NA | TRBV4-1 | CASSPGQNTEAFF | TGCGCCAGCAGCCCTGGACAGAACACTGAAGCTTTCTTT
NA | TRBJ1-1 | NA | TRBV29-1 | CSVEGTYRGTEAFF | TGCAGCGTTGAAGGGACATACCGTGGCACTGAAGCTTTCTTT
NA | TRBJ1-5 | NA | TRBV10-3 | CAISDWQNSNQPQHF | TGTGCCATCAGTGATTGGCAGAATAGCAATCAGCCCCAGCATTTT
TRBD1 | TRBJ1-2 | NA | TRBV4-1 | CASSQEGFGTDANYGYTF | TGCGCCAGCAGCCAAGAGGGGTTCGGGACAGATGCTAACTATGGCTACACCTTC
NA | TRBJ2-1 | NA | TRBV6-6 | CASSYSPSTRNNEQFF | TGTGCCAGCAGTTACTCTCCTAGCACGAGGAACAATGAGCAGTTCTTC
TRBD2 | TRBJ2-5 | once | TRBV2 | CASSGGLGQETQYF | TGTGCCAGCAGTGGGGGACTAGGGCAAGAGACCCAGTACTTC
TRBD2 | TRBJ2-1 | NA | TRBV7-9 | CASSPWLAGLSSYNEQFF | TGTGCCAGCAGCCCGTGGCTAGCGGGGCTAAGCTCCTACAATGAGCAGTTCTTC
TRBD1 | TRBJ1-2 | NA | TRBV28 | CASSFWDSRGTNYGYTF | TGTGCCAGCAGTTTTTGGGACAGCCGGGGAACTAACTATGGCTACACCTTC
NA | TRBJ2-5 | NA | TRBV4-2 | CASSQDRRGGETQYF | TGTGCCAGCAGCCAAGATAGGCGGGGTGGCGAGACCCAGTACTTC
NA | TRBJ1-1 | NA | TRBV7-8 | CASSLARNTEAFF | TGTGCCAGCAGCTTAGCTAGAAACACTGAAGCTTTCTTT
TRBD1 | TRBJ1-5 | NA | TRBV28 | CASSPTGQGADQPQHF | TGTGCCAGCAGTCCGACGGGACAGGGGGCCGATCAGCCCCAGCATTTT
TRBD2 | TRBJ2-1 | NA | TRBV6-6 | CASSYSGTSGSNEQFF | TGTGCCAGCAGTTACTCCGGGACTAGCGGGAGCAATGAGCAGTTCTTC
TRBD1 | TRBJ1-6 | NA | TRBV3-1/TRBV3-2 | CASSSRQGRSSPLHF | TGTGCCAGCAGCTCGAGACAGGGTCGTAGTTCACCCCTCCACTTT
NA | TRBJ2-5 | NA | TRBV6-6 | CASSYRGMETQYF | TGTGCCAGCAGTTACCGGGGAATGGAGACCCAGTACTTC
TRBD2 | TRBJ2-5 | NA | TRBV6-5 | CASRRLAGEQETQYF | TGTGCCAGCAGAAGACTAGCGGGGGAACAAGAGACCCAGTACTTC
TRBD2 | TRBJ2-1 | NA | TRBV11-3 | CASSLDLTSGGSYNEQFF | TGTGCCAGCAGCTTAGATTTAACTAGCGGGGGCTCCTACAATGAGCAGTTCTTC
TRBD2 | TRBJ2-1 | NA | TRBV6-2/TRBV6-3 | CASSYSGGRARDEQFF | TGTGCCAGCAGTTACTCCGGCGGGAGGGCCAGAGATGAGCAGTTCTTC
TRBD2 | TRBJ2-3 | NA | TRBV5-1 | CASSEIAGGPDTQYF | TGCGCCAGCAGCGAGATAGCGGGAGGGCCGGATACGCAGTATTTT
NA | TRBJ2-1 | NA | TRBV28 | CASSWSGQGAPNEQFF | TGTGCCAGCAGTTGGTCGGGACAAGGGGCTCCCAATGAGCAGTTCTTC
NA | TRBJ1-1 | NA | TRBV5-4 | CASSLATGFITEAFF | TGTGCCAGCAGCTTGGCCACGGGGTTCATCACTGAAGCTTTCTTT
TRBD2 | TRBJ2-1 | NA | TRBV29-1 | CSVDTSDYSYNEQFF | TGCAGCGTTGATACTAGCGATTACTCCTACAATGAGCAGTTCTTC
TRBD2 | TRBJ2-5 | few | TRBV5-4 | CASSLGTSGGMGETQYF | TGTGCCAGCAGCCTGGGGACTAGCGGGGGGATGGGGGAGACCCAGTACTTC
TRBD1 | TRBJ2-3 | NA | TRBV27 | CASSRGQGAPTDTQYF | TGTGCCAGCAGCCGGGGACAGGGGGCCCCCACAGATACGCAGTATTTT
TRBD2 | TRBJ2-7 | NA | TRBV5-1 | CASSLGPGGTTYEQYF | TGCGCCAGCAGCTTGGGGCCGGGGGGGACTACCTACGAGCAGTACTTC
NA | TRBJ2-7 | NA | TRBV7-6 | CASSLRTAGQIEQYF | TGTGCCAGCAGCTTACGGACTGCGGGGCAAATCGAGCAGTACTTC
TRBD1 | TRBJ2-7 | once | TRBV29-1 | CSVEDRQGASYEQYF | TGCAGCGTTGAAGATCGACAGGGGGCTTCCTACGAGCAGTACTTC
NA | TRBJ1-2 | NA | TRBV6-4 | CASSEGQGISGYTF | TGTGCCAGCAGTGAAGGGCAGGGTATCTCTGGCTACACCTTC
NA | TRBJ2-7 | NA | TRBV28 | CASTPWTQTYEQYF | TGTGCCAGCACCCCCTGGACACAAACCTACGAGCAGTACTTC
TRBD1 | TRBJ2-1 | many | TRBV5-4 | CASSLGQGTYNEQFF | TGTGCCAGCAGCCTGGGACAGGGGACCTACAATGAGCAGTTCTTC
NA | TRBJ2-7 | NA | TRBV28 | CASNHGGAGGYEQYF | TGTGCCAGCAACCACGGCGGGGCGGGTGGTTACGAGCAGTACTTC
NA | TRBJ2-4 | NA | TRBV20-1 | CSASAGGNIQYF | TGCAGTGCTAGTGCGGGTGGAAACATTCAGTACTTC
TRBD1 | TRBJ1-2 | NA | TRBV28 | CASSRGQGAEGYTF | TGTGCCAGCAGCCGGGGACAGGGGGCCGAAGGCTACACCTTC
NA | TRBJ2-7 | NA | TRBV5-1 | CASSLGEVGEQYF | TGCGCCAGCAGCTTGGGAGAGGTAGGCGAGCAGTACTTC
NA | TRBJ1-1 | NA | TRBV15 | CATLPRATGVSGEAFF | TGTGCCACCCTCCCTAGGGCCACCGGGGTATCTGGTGAAGCTTTCTTT
TRBD1 | TRBJ1-1 | NA | TRBV6-4 | CASSRTGWSEAFF | TGTGCCAGCAGTCGGACAGGGTGGTCTGAAGCTTTCTTT
TRBD1 | TRBJ1-5 | once | TRBV18 | CASSPETGAPNQPQHF | TGTGCCAGCTCACCCGAGACAGGGGCGCCCAATCAGCCCCAGCATTTT
NA | TRBJ2-5 | NA | TRBV2 | CASSDTVQETQYF | TGTGCCAGCAGTGACACTGTACAAGAGACCCAGTACTTC
TRBD1 | TRBJ1-1 | NA | TRBV6-4 | CASSSDRATEAFF | TGTGCCAGCAGTAGTGACAGGGCCACTGAAGCTTTCTTT
TRBD1 | TRBJ1-6 | NA | TRBV27 | CASSISDRVGNSPLHF | TGTGCCAGCAGTATTTCGGACAGGGTCGGGAATTCACCCCTCCACTTT
NA | TRBJ1-3 | NA | TRBV10-1 | CASSGAGRGSGNTIYF | TGCGCCAGCAGTGGTGCAGGGAGGGGCTCTGGAAACACCATATATTTT
TRBD2 | TRBJ2-3 | NA | TRBV5-1 | CASSFLPGTSGGVTDTQYF | TGCGCCAGCAGCTTCCTTCCCGGGACTAGCGGGGGGGTAACAGATACGCAGTATTTT
NA | TRBJ1-1 | NA | TRBV6-5 | CASTQVGLNTEAFF | TGTGCCAGCACCCAGGTGGGGCTTAACACTGAAGCTTTCTTT
NA | TRBJ1-4 | once | TRBV5-8 | CASSFEGATNEKLFF | TGTGCCAGCAGCTTTGAGGGAGCAACTAATGAAAAACTGTTTTTT
TRBD2 | TRBJ2-3 | NA | TRBV4-1 | CASSQDRQRGATDTQYF | TGCGCCAGCAGCCAAGATCGGCAGCGGGGGGCCACAGATACGCAGTATTTT
TRBD2 | TRBJ2-3 | NA | TRBV9 | CASSPSGSPGVDTQYF | TGTGCCAGCAGCCCGAGCGGGAGCCCCGGGGTAGATACGCAGTATTTT
TRBD2 | TRBJ2-1 | NA | TRBV4-2 | CASSQARLAGESYNEQFF | TGTGCCAGCAGCCAAGCTAGGCTAGCGGGAGAGTCCTACAATGAGCAGTTCTTC
NA | TRBJ2-1 | NA | TRBV11-3 | CASSLDNFYNEQFF | TGTGCCAGCAGCTTAGATAACTTCTACAATGAGCAGTTCTTC
NA | TRBJ1-2 | NA | TRBV5-4 | CASSLTNRATYGYTF | TGTGCCAGCAGCCTAACAAACAGGGCGACGTATGGCTACACCTTC
TRBD1 | TRBJ2-6 | NA | TRBV10-3 | CAISEPTGSGANVLTF | TGTGCCATCAGTGAGCCGACAGGGTCTGGGGCCAACGTCCTGACTTTC